One and the same sample provided the 21 T cell receptor beta chains below, sequenced in a study of T cell changes during pregnancy in multiple sclerosis. Libraries were prepared by immunoSEQ multiplex PCR; TCRdb keeps only in-frame clonotypes and omits some of them. The sample lists approximately 61,000 clones; roughly 86% were seen once. The specimen comprised peripheral blood, sampled in the first trimester of pregnancy. The receptors were sampled from a female donor with multiple sclerosis, enrolled in a pregnancy study.

A single count supports this clone. V gene TRBV27 combines with J gene TRBJ2-7, with 8 bases lining up with TRBD1. The trim removed 4 bases at V and 4 bases at J, leaving 15 bases unmatched. Germline values: CDR1 MNHEY, CDR2 SMNVEV (reference sequence). The CDR3 runs 17 residues. CDR3 region: CASSYRTGSFFAYEQYF. The DNA of the CDR3 is TGTGCCAGCAGTTACAGGACAGGGAGTTTCTTTGCATACGAGCAGTACTTC.

This clone was recorded once. The chain employs TRBV5-5 and TRBJ1-5; D is unresolved. Trimming left V 4 bases short and J 2 bases short, with 13 bases between. The CDR3 spans 15 residues. CDR1 and CDR2 from the germline V gene are SGHKS and YYEKEE (reference sequence). DNA of the CDR3: TGTGCCAGCAGCCCCACTCACAGTGGCAATCAGCCCCAGCATTTT. Translating gives CASSPTHSGNQPQHF. Using reference TRBV5-5 and TRBJ1-5 for the parts outside the CDR3, the full variable domain is DAGVTQSPTHLIKTRGQQVTLRCSPISGHKSVSWYQQVLGQGPQFIFQYYEKEERGRGNFPDRFSARQFPNYSSELNVNALLLGDSALYLCASSPTHSGNQPQHFGDGTRLSIL.

The rearrangement uses TRBV6-1 and TRBJ2-2; possible D gene TRBD1, 5 bases. Germline loops: CDR1 MNHNS, CDR2 SASEGT. The CDR3 length is 13 residues. The ends were cut back, 4 bases at V and 6 bases at J, with 9 bases in the middle. CDR3 loop: CASSVSGPGELFF. The DNA of the CDR3 is TGTGCCAGCAGTGTCTCAGGGCCCGGGGAGCTGTTTTTT.

This rearrangement joins TRBV29-1 to TRBJ2-7; the match to TRBD2 covers 7 bases. Germline V gene lookup returns CDR1 SQVTM and CDR2 ANQGSEA. V was pared by 6 bases and J by 3 bases, with 8 bases of the junction left unmatched. CDR3 length equals 13 residues. CDR3 bases: TGCAGCGTCCTAGGACTAGTAGGCTACGAGCAGTACTTC. Its translation: CSVLGLVGYEQYF.

The chain couples TRBV28 to TRBJ1-2; 8 bases line up with TRBD1. This CDR3 has 15 residues. The trim removed 5 bases at V and 5 bases at J, leaving 10 bases unmatched. The germline V gene has CDR1 MDHEN and CDR2 SYDVKM. The DNA of the CDR3 is TGTGCCAGCAGTCCTACCACAGGGGGTCCGTATGGCTACACCTTC. Encoded protein: CASSPTTGGPYGYTF.

The chain links TRBV2 to TRBJ2-3, with D uncertain. Trimming removed 2 bases from V and 4 bases from J, with 7 bases in between. Germline CDR1 is SNHLY and CDR2 is FYNNEI. CDR3 length equals 13 residues. Here the CDR3 reads CASSEPSSDTQYF. In nucleotides, the CDR3 is TGTGCCAGCAGTGAACCTTCTTCAGATACGCAGTATTTT.

This clone has a single count. V gene TRBV4-1 combines with J gene TRBJ2-3; D is possibly TRBD2 (10 bases). The V and J ends lost 4 bases and 0 bases respectively, with 29 bases between them. The germline V gene has CDR1 MGHRA and CDR2 YSYEKL. The CDR3 contains 21 residues. The CDR3 sequence is CASSRVTGGVAGGKSTDTQYF. DNA of the CDR3: TGCGCCAGCAGCCGCGTAACAGGGGGCGTAGCGGGAGGTAAAAGCACAGATACGCAGTATTTT.

The gene calls are TRBV27 and TRBJ1-5, with TRBD1 matching over 7 bases. Germline V gives CDR1 MNHEY, CDR2 SMNVEV (reference sequence). Unmatched junction bases numbered 4, after V lost 3 bases and J lost 2 bases. The CDR3 loop spans 15 amino acids. In DNA, the CDR3 is TGTGCCAGCAGTTTCGGACAGGCCCGCAATCAGCCCCAGCATTTT. As protein: CASSFGQARNQPQHF.

This rearrangement joins TRBV18 to TRBJ1-4; D is ambiguous. The germline V gene encodes CDR1 KGHSH and CDR2 LQKENI. Trimming shortened V by 5 bases and J by 5 bases, and 15 bases separated the two germline ends. The CDR3 spans 15 residues. The CDR3, as DNA: TGTGCCAGCTCATCTTTGACCCAGACAAATGAAAAACTGTTTTTT. The encoded protein is CASSSLTQTNEKLFF.

V usage is TRBV19 and J usage is TRBJ2-4; 11 positions agree with TRBD2. V was pared by 9 bases and J by 8 bases, with 3 bases of the junction left unmatched. This CDR3 is 12 amino acids long. CDR1 and CDR2 from the germline V gene are LNHDA and SQIVND (reference sequence). CDR3 protein: CASGTSGYIQYF. DNA for the CDR3: TGTGCCAGCGGGACTAGCGGCTACATTCAGTACTTC.

The rearrangement joins TRBV27 to TRBJ1-1; D unresolved. V lost 3 bases and J 0 bases, leaving 8 bases between the germline ends. Germline-derived CDR1 and CDR2 are MNHEY and SMNVEV (reference sequence). There are 14 residues in the CDR3. The CDR3, as DNA: TGTGCCAGCAGTTTTTTAGCAGTGAACACTGAAGCTTTCTTT. This gives the protein CASSFLAVNTEAFF.

Worth noting for this clone: One end of the junction varies from germline; a read error may be responsible. V usage is TRBV18 and J usage is TRBJ2-1; 7 positions agree with TRBD2. From germline, CDR1 is KGHSH and CDR2 LQKENI. The CDR3 consists of 19 residues. CDR3 residues: CASPPLARLSSGEYNEQFF. CDR3 DNA: TGTGCCAGCCCACCATTGGCCCGTTTGTCTAGCGGAGAGTACAATGAGCAGTTCTTC.

The J gene is TRBJ1-5, the V gene TRBV9; D possibly corresponds to TRBD1 (5 bases). Per the germline V gene, CDR1 is SGDLS and CDR2 is YYNGEE. V shed 4 bases and J shed 9 bases, with 17 bases lying between them. The CDR3 totals 14 residues. The CDR3 nucleotides read TGTGCCAGCAGCCAAGACATGGCCGGGGGGCCCCAGCATTTT. Translation gives CASSQDMAGGPQHF.

The chain carries TRBV7-2 and TRBJ2-1; 9 bases agree with TRBD1. V lost 6 bases, J lost 7 bases, and 10 bases stayed unmatched. CDR3 size: 15 residues. Germline V CDR1 and CDR2: SGHTA, FQGNSA. CDR3 residues: CASSFTAGQGNEQFF. CDR3 DNA sequence: TGTGCCAGCAGTTTTACAGCGGGACAGGGTAATGAGCAGTTCTTC.

The rearrangement joins TRBV28 to TRBJ1-5, with 7 bases that match TRBD1. The V gene's germline CDR1 is MDHEN and CDR2 SYDVKM. After removal of 8 bases from V and 6 bases from J, the junction contained 7 bases not matched to a gene. The length of the CDR3 is 13 residues. The CDR3 protein is CASRKAGGQPQHF. The CDR3, as DNA: TGTGCCAGCCGAAAGGCAGGGGGTCAGCCCCAGCATTTT.

The chain joins TRBV18 to TRBJ2-3; TRBD2 agrees at 15 bases. This CDR3 region has 19 residues. Germline V gene lookup returns CDR1 KGHSH and CDR2 LQKENI. V lost 2 bases, J lost 0 bases, and 6 bases stayed unmatched. CDR3 amino acids: CASSPLGTSGRPSTDTQYF. The CDR3 nucleotides read TGTGCCAGCTCACCATTAGGGACTAGCGGGAGGCCTAGCACAGATACGCAGTATTTT.

CDR3 bases: TGTGCCAGCAGCCAATATTCCCCCGGCTACGAGCAGTACTTC. This encodes CASSQYSPGYEQYF. The gene calls are TRBV14 and TRBJ2-7, with no clear D. Germline-derived CDR1 and CDR2 are SGHDN and FVKESK. The CDR3 loop spans 14 amino acids. Trimming pared 2 bases from V and 3 bases from J, leaving 11 bases between.

V usage is TRBV5-4 and J usage is TRBJ2-7; a possible D gene is TRBD2 (5 bases). Trimming cost V 2 bases and J 5 bases, with 11 bases left between them. Per the germline V gene, CDR1 is SGHNT and CDR2 is YYREEE (reference sequence). The CDR3 length is 13 residues. The CDR3 spells CASSFSLRDEQYF. The CDR3 bases are TGTGCCAGCAGCTTTAGTTTGAGGGACGAGCAGTACTTC.

This chain joins TRBV19 and TRBJ2-1, with TRBD2 matching 7 bases. V dropped 4 bases and J dropped 10; count of bases not matched to a gene: 4. Germline values: CDR1 LNHDA, CDR2 SQIVND (reference sequence). The CDR3 totals 12 residues. The chain's CDR3 is CASSTRGDEQFF. The CDR3 DNA reads as TGTGCCAGTAGTACACGGGGGGACGAGCAGTTCTTC.

This chain uses TRBV5-1 with TRBJ1-5; D gene unclear. The length of the CDR3 is 12 residues. Germline V lookup: CDR1 SGHRS, CDR2 YFSETQ. V was pared by 4 bases and J by 5 bases, with 7 bases between. The CDR3 DNA reads TGCGCCAGCAGCCCTCGGGATCAGCCCCAGCATTTT. It codes for CASSPRDQPQHF.

This clone has only one observation. The DNA for the CDR3 is TGCGCCAGCAGCGATGCGAAGCGGGACTCCCTCAAGGAGCAGTTCTTC. This sequence encodes CASSDAKRDSLKEQFF. The gene calls are TRBV5-1 and TRBJ2-1; 7 bases match TRBD2. The J segment lost 10 bases and the V segment lost 4 bases, leaving 17 bases of the junction unmatched. There are 16 residues in the CDR3. Germline V gene sequence: CDR1 SGHRS, CDR2 YFSETQ.